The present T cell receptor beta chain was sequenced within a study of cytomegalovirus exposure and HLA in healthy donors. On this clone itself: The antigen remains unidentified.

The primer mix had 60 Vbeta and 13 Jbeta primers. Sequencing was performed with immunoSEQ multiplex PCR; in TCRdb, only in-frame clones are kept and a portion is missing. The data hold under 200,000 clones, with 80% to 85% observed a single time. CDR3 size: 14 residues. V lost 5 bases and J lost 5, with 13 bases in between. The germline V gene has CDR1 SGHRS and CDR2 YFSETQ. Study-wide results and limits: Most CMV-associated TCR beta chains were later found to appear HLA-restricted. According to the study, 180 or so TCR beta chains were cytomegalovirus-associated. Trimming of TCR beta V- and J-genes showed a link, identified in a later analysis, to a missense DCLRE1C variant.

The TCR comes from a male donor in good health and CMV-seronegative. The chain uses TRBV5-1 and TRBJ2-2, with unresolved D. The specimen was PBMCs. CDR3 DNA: TGCGCCAGCAGTTATGGCCTTTCGACCGGGGAGCTGTTTTTT. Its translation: CASSYGLSTGELFF. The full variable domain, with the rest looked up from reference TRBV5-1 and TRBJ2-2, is KAGVTQTPRYLIKTRGQQVTLSCSPISGHRSVSWYQQTPGQGLQFLFEYFSETQRNKGNFPGRFSGRQFSNSRSEMNVSTLELGDSALYLCASSYGLSTGELFFGEGSRLTVL.